These 29 T cell receptor beta chains came from one sample sequenced in a study of cytomegalovirus exposure and HLA in healthy donors. The PCR used 60 Vbeta and 13 Jbeta primers. Profiling relied on immunoSEQ multiplex PCR, and the TCRdb table lists in-frame clones only, not all of them. The table lists about 130,000 clones, approximately 10% of them singletons. The specimen sequenced was PBMCs. All receptors derive from a woman between 18 and 29 years old in good health and CMV-seropositive.

This clone was recorded only once. The same CDR3 is also encoded by other DNA sequences in this sample. V is TRBV13 and J is TRBJ2-1, with 12 bases lining up with TRBD1. The trim removed 3 bases at V and 9 bases at J, leaving 6 bases unmatched. CDR3 length: 15 amino acids. Germline V gene lookup returns CDR1 PRHDT and CDR2 FYEKMQ (reference sequence). This CDR3 is CASSLGQGAILEQFF. DNA for the CDR3: TGTGCCAGCAGCTTGGGACAGGGGGCTATACTTGAGCAGTTCTTC.

The chain uses TRBV7-9 and TRBJ2-7; TRBD1 is a possible D gene (5 bases). CDR3 length: 17 residues. V was trimmed by 3 bases and J by 4 bases, leaving 22 bases between them. Per the germline V gene, CDR1 is SEHNR and CDR2 is FQNEAQ (reference sequence). CDR3 region: CASSFEMWGAFPYEQYF. CDR3 coding DNA: TGTGCCAGCAGCTTTGAAATGTGGGGCGCTTTCCCGTACGAGCAGTACTTC.

The V call is TRBV6-1, the J call TRBJ2-1; maybe TRBD1 (5 bases). The V end was cut by 2 bases, the J end by 0 bases, with 8 bases between. Germline V gene data show CDR1 as MNHNS and CDR2 as SASEGT. The CDR3 extends over 15 amino acids. CDR3 in amino acids: CASSERGVSYNEQFF. CDR3 sequence (DNA): TGTGCCAGCAGTGAAAGGGGCGTCTCCTACAATGAGCAGTTCTTC.

The V and J genes are TRBV7-9 and TRBJ2-1; 10 bases fit TRBD2. Unmatched junction bases numbered 17, after V lost 4 bases and J lost 5 bases. CDR3 length: 19 amino acids. CDR1 is SEHNR, CDR2 FQNEAQ, per germline (reference sequence). The CDR3 DNA is TGTGCCAGCAGCTCGTACCCCGGATCTAGCGGGAGACTAAACAATGAGCAGTTCTTC. Amino acid sequence: CASSSYPGSSGRLNNEQFF.

The chain has TRBV6-1 and TRBJ2-4; D unresolved. Trimming shortened V by 6 bases and J by 7 bases, and 13 bases separated the two germline ends. The CDR3 covers 13 residues. Germline lookup yields CDR1 MNHNS and CDR2 SASEGT. This chain's CDR3 is CASRIGGENIQYF. CDR3 in DNA: TGTGCCAGCAGGATTGGCGGCGAGAACATTCAGTACTTC.

This clone was seen only a few times. The rearrangement uses TRBV27 and TRBJ1-5; no definite D call. This CDR3 comprises 13 residues. Trimming removed 4 bases at V and 8 bases at J, with 12 bases between. Germline V gene data show CDR1 as MNHEY and CDR2 as SMNVEV (reference sequence). The chain's CDR3 is CASSYGREEPQHF. The CDR3 nucleotides read TGTGCCAGCAGTTACGGGAGAGAAGAGCCCCAGCATTTT.

The table lists this clone with a few counts. This rearrangement joins TRBV7-3 to TRBJ2-5, with D tentatively TRBD2 (6 bases). V lost 5 bases to trimming and J lost 2 bases, with 15 bases between them. Per the germline V gene, CDR1 is SGHTA and CDR2 is FQGTGA. There are 15 residues in the CDR3. Here the CDR3 reads CASSLEPSAQETQYF. CDR3 bases: TGTGCCAGCAGCCTAGAGCCTAGCGCACAAGAGACCCAGTACTTC.

The CDR3 is CASSWRGSENEQFF. CDR3 DNA sequence: TGCGCCAGCAGCTGGAGGGGCTCGGAAAATGAGCAGTTCTTC. The chain carries TRBV5-1 and TRBJ2-1; possible D gene TRBD2, 6 bases. Germline V lookup: CDR1 SGHRS, CDR2 YFSETQ. V was cut by 3 bases and J by 7 bases, with 14 bases left in between. This CDR3 is built from 14 residues.

The table lists this clone with a few counts. V and J are TRBV27 and TRBJ2-1; tentative D call: TRBD1 (5 bases). The CDR3 sequence is 14 residues long. The V and J ends lost 3 bases and 8 bases respectively, with 14 bases between them. CDR1 is MNHEY and CDR2 is SMNVEV in the germline V gene (reference sequence). The CDR3 loop is CASSFSTVAHEQFF. CDR3 DNA sequence: TGTGCCAGCAGTTTCTCGACAGTTGCCCATGAGCAGTTCTTC.

This clone showed up just a few times. The CDR3 region is CASSLREANTGELFF. The CDR3 bases are TGTGCCAGCAGCTTACGGGAGGCGAACACCGGGGAGCTGTTTTTT. The chain joins TRBV7-6 to TRBJ2-2; 7 positions match TRBD2. The germline V gene encodes CDR1 SGHVS and CDR2 FNYEAQ. V gave up 2 bases and J gave up 0 bases; unmatched junction bases: 0. The CDR3 spans 15 residues.

This clone appeared a few times. The gene calls are TRBV20-1 and TRBJ1-1, with D unclear. The germline V gene has CDR1 DFQATT and CDR2 SNEGSKA (reference sequence). The CDR3 is made up of 11 amino acids. V was pared by 6 bases and J by 7 bases, with 12 bases between. In DNA, the CDR3 is TGCAGTGCCTATATTCGGGGTGAAGCTTTCTTT. Its translation: CSAYIRGEAFF.

This chain joins TRBV7-6 and TRBJ1-5; 10 positions match TRBD1. V dropped 5 bases and J dropped 5; count of bases not matched to a gene: 3. Germline CDR1 and CDR2: SGHVS and FNYEAQ. CDR3 length: 14 amino acids. The CDR3 here is CASSPGTGDQPQHF. CDR3 nucleotide sequence: TGTGCCAGCAGCCCAGGGACAGGGGATCAGCCCCAGCATTTT. Using reference TRBV7-6 and TRBJ1-5 for the parts outside the CDR3, the full variable domain is GAGVSQSPRYKVTKRGQDVALRCDPISGHVSLYWYRQALGQGPEFLTYFNYEAQQDKSGLPNDRFSAERPEGSISTLTIQRTEQRDSAMYRCASSPGTGDQPQHFGDGTRLSIL.

The V call is TRBV27, the J call TRBJ2-7; no reliable D call. Germline V CDR1 and CDR2: MNHEY, SMNVEV (reference sequence). This CDR3 has 13 residues. The V end was cut by 2 bases, the J end by 2 bases, with 7 bases between. CDR3 sequence: CASSLTNTYEQYF. In DNA form, the CDR3 reads TGTGCCAGCAGTTTAACAAATACCTACGAGCAGTACTTC.

This clone was observed a handful of times. V is TRBV6-6 and J is TRBJ1-5, with D hard to call. CDR1 is MNHNY, CDR2 SVGAGI, per germline (reference sequence). The ends were cut back, 8 bases at V and 8 bases at J, with 16 bases in the middle. The CDR3 is 13 residues long. In DNA form, the CDR3 reads TGTGCCAGCGGAGGGTCCGGCTTTGAGCCCCAGCATTTT. It specifies CASGGSGFEPQHF.

The rearrangement uses TRBV25-1 and TRBJ1-1; unclear D gene. The ends were cut back, 6 bases at V and 2 bases at J, with 10 bases in the middle. CDR3 size: 13 residues. CDR1 and CDR2 from the germline V gene are MGHDK and SYGVNS. The CDR3 sequence is CASSAWANTEAFF. In nucleotides, the CDR3 is TGTGCCAGCAGCGCATGGGCTAACACTGAAGCTTTCTTT.

J is TRBJ1-1 and V is TRBV19; the match to TRBD1 covers 9 bases. V lost 5 bases, J lost 5 bases, and 9 bases stayed unmatched. In germline, CDR1 is LNHDA, CDR2 SQIVND (reference sequence). The CDR3 sequence is 15 residues long. The CDR3 here is CASSLRTGVMTEAFF. The CDR3 nucleotides are TGTGCCAGTAGTTTAAGGACAGGGGTAATGACTGAAGCTTTCTTT.

The sample holds a few counts of this clone. The gene calls are TRBV6-1 and TRBJ1-1, with a tentative D call TRBD1 (6 bases). The germline V gene has CDR1 MNHNS and CDR2 SASEGT. Trimming cost V 3 bases and J 8 bases, with 13 bases left between them. The CDR3 length is 13 residues. The CDR3 protein is CASSDTGTEEAFF. Here the CDR3 DNA reads TGTGCCAGCAGTGATACAGGGACGGAAGAAGCTTTCTTT.

The chain joins TRBV28 to TRBJ2-3; 8 bases match TRBD1. The V and J ends lost 6 bases and 6 bases, in that order; junction bases with no gene match: 8. The germline CDR1 and CDR2 sequences are MDHEN and SYDVKM. This CDR3 comprises 14 residues. The CDR3 sequence is CASRRTGLVDTQYF. The CDR3 nucleotides read TGTGCCAGCAGGCGGACAGGGTTAGTCGATACGCAGTATTTT. The variable domain in full, completed from reference TRBV28 and TRBJ2-3, reads DVKVTQSSRYLVKRTGEKVFLECVQDMDHENMFWYRQDPGLGLRLIYFSYDVKMKEKGDIPEGYSVSREKKERFSLILESASTNQTSMYLCASRRTGLVDTQYFGPGTRLTVL.

The rearrangement uses TRBV9 and TRBJ2-1; 10 nucleotides match TRBD1. The trim removed 0 bases at V and 8 bases at J, leaving 5 bases unmatched. In germline, CDR1 is SGDLS, CDR2 YYNGEE. The CDR3 has 15 amino acids. DNA of the CDR3: TGTGCCAGCAGCGTAGGGGGACAGGGGTTTGATGAGCAGTTCTTC. Protein product: CASSVGGQGFDEQFF.

The genes are TRBV5-1 and TRBJ2-1, with unresolved D. This CDR3 spans 15 amino acids. Germline CDR1 and CDR2: SGHRS and YFSETQ. With 4 bases removed from V and 0 bases from J, the gap between germline ends came to 11 bases. CDR3 amino acids: CASSPGWSSYNEQFF. For the CDR3, the DNA is TGCGCCAGCAGCCCCGGGTGGAGCTCCTACAATGAGCAGTTCTTC.

Of note for this clone: Mismatch with germline at one junction end may stem from a read error. The chain links TRBV7-7 to TRBJ2-4, with 7 bases lining up with TRBD1. Germline lookup yields CDR1 SSHAT and CDR2 FNYEAQ (reference sequence). The CDR3 has 16 amino acids. The CDR3: CASSPPTGRPKNIQYF. CDR3 nucleotide sequence: TGTGCTAGCAGCCCACCGACAGGGCGGCCCAAAAACATTCAGTACTTC.

This chain connects TRBV27 to TRBJ1-4; D is possibly TRBD1 (6 bases). This CDR3 is 14 amino acids long. V lost 6 bases and J lost 8, with 16 bases in between. Germline CDR1 is MNHEY and CDR2 is SMNVEV (reference sequence). Written as DNA, the CDR3 is TGTGCCAGCAGAACCACGACAGGTGGGGAAAAACTGTTTTTT. Translated: CASRTTTGGEKLFF.

This clone was seen more than once but under ten times. This rearrangement joins TRBV6-1 to TRBJ2-1; a possible D gene is TRBD1 (6 bases). The CDR3 has 14 amino acids. Deletions cut 6 bases from V and 4 bases from J, with 13 bases between. CDR1 and CDR2 from the germline V gene are MNHNS and SASEGT. The CDR3 DNA sequence: TGTGCCAGCAGGCACAGGGCGGTGTACAATGAGCAGTTCTTC. It encodes CASRHRAVYNEQFF.

The rearrangement links TRBV28 to TRBJ1-2; 7 nucleotides align to TRBD1. Germline lookup yields CDR1 MDHEN and CDR2 SYDVKM. The J segment lost 3 bases and the V segment lost 4 bases, leaving 5 bases of the junction unmatched. The CDR3 runs to 14 residues. DNA for the CDR3: TGTGCCAGCAGTTCCTTTGACAGGGACTATGGCTACACCTTC. It specifies CASSSFDRDYGYTF.

This clone has a handful of counts. The chain carries TRBV9 and TRBJ2-3; possibly TRBD2 for D (6 bases). V was trimmed by 4 bases and J by 3 bases, leaving 15 bases between them. CDR3 length: 15 residues. Per the germline V gene, CDR1 is SGDLS and CDR2 is YYNGEE. The CDR3 DNA reads as TGTGCCAGCAGCTTCAGGGAGGTTGGGACAGATACGCAGTATTTT. It specifies CASSFREVGTDTQYF.

The rearrangement links TRBV13 to TRBJ2-1; D remains unclear. The germline V gene has CDR1 PRHDT and CDR2 FYEKMQ (reference sequence). The V gene lost 4 bases and the J gene lost 7 bases, with 8 bases spanning the gap. The CDR3 sequence is 12 residues long. The DNA of the CDR3 is TGTGCCAGCAGCTATGAGAGAAATGAGCAGTTCTTC. Its protein is CASSYERNEQFF. Variable domain in full (rest from reference TRBV13 and TRBJ2-1): AAGVIQSPRHLIKEKRETATLKCYPIPRHDTVYWYQQGPGQDPQFLISFYEKMQSDKGSIPDRFSAQQFSDYHSELNMSSLELGDSALYFCASSYERNEQFFGPGTRLTVL.

The chain carries TRBV29-1 and TRBJ2-5; 8 nucleotides match TRBD1. TRBJ2-7 explains the end of the DNA better; the J call may be wrong. In germline, CDR1 is SQVTM, CDR2 ANQGSEA. The CDR3 runs 13 residues. CDR3 residues: CSVRQGMRYEQYF. The CDR3 coding sequence is TGCAGCGTTCGACAGGGGATGAGGTACGAGCAGTACTTC.

This clone occurred a few times. J is TRBJ2-3 and V is TRBV29-1; D may be TRBD2 (5 bases). V was trimmed by 5 bases and J by 6 bases, leaving 21 bases between them. The CDR3 runs to 15 residues. Germline V lookup: CDR1 SQVTM, CDR2 ANQGSEA. The CDR3 here is CSVSVDGIPRDTQYF. The CDR3 DNA sequence: TGCAGCGTTTCGGTAGACGGGATTCCTCGGGATACGCAGTATTTT.

Written as DNA, the CDR3 is TGTGCCAGCAGCGTAGCCGGCACAGGGGCGTCTACTGAAGCTTTCTTT. Translated, it gives CASSVAGTGASTEAFF. V gene TRBV9 combines with J gene TRBJ1-1, with 7 bases that match TRBD1. Germline assignment: CDR1 SGDLS and CDR2 YYNGEE. J gave up 5 bases and V 0 bases, and 10 bases lay outside the gene matches. CDR3 size: 16 residues. Full variable domain (remainder filled in from reference TRBV9 and TRBJ1-1): DSGVTQTPKHLITATGQRVTLRCSPRSGDLSVYWYQQSLDQGLQFLIQYYNGEERAKGNILERFSAQQFPDLHSELNLSSLELGDSALYFCASSVAGTGASTEAFFGQGTRLTVV.